The 18 T cell receptor beta chains in this list originate from one sample, sequenced in a study of T-cell memory formation after mild COVID-19. TCRdb redid the calling of the 5' RACE reads with MiXCR, one entry per CDR3 protein. The repertoire has about 7,100 distinct CDR3 sequences, 50% to 75% of them found once; the top ten carry 2.5%. The specimen sequenced was PBMCs or a T cell subset sorted from them (not recorded which). The receptors were sampled from an adult who had mild COVID-19 (a few samples of this study predate the infection). Cell type and time point are not known.

This sequence joins TRBV2 and TRBJ2-3, with 7 bases lining up with TRBD2. Germline V gene sequence: CDR1 SNHLY, CDR2 FYNNEI. V lost 8 bases to trimming and J lost 6 bases; unmatched junction nucleotides: 8. The length of the CDR3 is 13 residues. CDR3 DNA: TGTGCCAGCGGAGGGAGCGGGGTTGATACGCAGTATTTT. This sequence encodes CASGGSGVDTQYF.

This clonotype was detected many times. The rearrangement uses TRBV19 and TRBJ1-3, with 8 bases aligning to TRBD1. This CDR3 region has 15 residues. Germline CDR1 LNHDA, CDR2 SQIVND (reference sequence). V was pared by 5 bases and J by 1 base, with 4 bases of the junction left unmatched. CDR3 bases: TGTGCCAGTAGTCCCCAGGGGGCATCTGGAAACACCATATATTTT. It is translated as CASSPQGASGNTIYF.

The gene calls are TRBV4-3 and TRBJ2-7, with D possibly matching TRBD2 (6 bases). This CDR3 region has 16 residues. In germline, CDR1 is LGHNA, CDR2 YSLEER. Trimming cost V 5 bases and J 0 bases, with 17 bases left between them. This CDR3 is CASSVWGGAGSYEQYF. As DNA, the CDR3 is TGCGCCAGCAGCGTATGGGGCGGGGCCGGCTCCTACGAGCAGTACTTC.

This chain joins TRBV29-1 and TRBJ1-4; 7 bases match TRBD1. This CDR3 is 14 amino acids long. Germline assignment: CDR1 SQVTM and CDR2 ANQGSEA. With 5 bases clipped from V and 6 bases from J, the junction kept 9 bases outside the gene matches. CDR3 region: CSVFDTGEDEKLFF. Written as DNA, the CDR3 is TGCAGCGTTTTCGACACAGGGGAAGATGAAAAACTGTTTTTT.

In its sample, this clonotype is medium-sized. The rearrangement joins TRBV3-1 to TRBJ1-5; D gene unclear. The germline gives CDR1 LGHDT, CDR2 YNNKEL (reference sequence). Trimming cost V 4 bases and J 0 bases, with 4 bases left between them. This CDR3 is 13 amino acids long. The CDR3 DNA follows: TGTGCCAGCAGCCCCTATAGCAATCAGCCCCAGCATTTT. Translation gives CASSPYSNQPQHF.

This clonotype was counted a single time. The CDR3 sequence is CASSPVEVQETQYF. CDR3 DNA: TGTGCCAGCTCACCGGTCGAGGTTCAAGAGACCCAGTACTTC. The chain employs TRBV18 and TRBJ2-5; D is uncertain. Germline V gives CDR1 KGHSH, CDR2 LQKENI. This CDR3 region has 14 residues. With 3 bases removed from V and 2 bases from J, the gap between germline ends came to 10 bases.

This chain connects TRBV9 to TRBJ2-5; TRBD1 is a possible D gene (6 bases). V gave up 2 bases and J gave up 4 bases, with 18 bases separating them. Germline V gives CDR1 SGDLS, CDR2 YYNGEE. This CDR3 region has 16 residues. The CDR3: CASSVQTGDTGETQYF. The CDR3 region has the DNA TGTGCCAGCAGCGTCCAGACCGGGGACACAGGAGAGACCCAGTACTTC.

Relative to its sample, this clonotype is medium-sized. In DNA, the CDR3 is TGTGCCAGCAGCGTGAGGCTAGCGGGGGGTTACAATGAGCAGTTCTTC. This codes for CASSVRLAGGYNEQFF. The rearrangement uses TRBV9 and TRBJ2-1; 11 bases fit TRBD2. CDR1 and CDR2 from the germline V gene are SGDLS and YYNGEE. CDR3 size: 16 residues. The V and J ends lost 2 bases and 4 bases, in that order; junction bases with no gene match: 5.

Relative to its sample, this clonotype is medium-sized (0.01 to 0.1%). In nucleotides, the CDR3 is TGTGCCAGCAGTTCCCAGGGCACTGAAGCTTTCTTT. It codes for CASSSQGTEAFF. The chain employs TRBV28 and TRBJ1-1, with D perhaps matching TRBD1 (5 bases). V was cut by 4 bases and J by 4 bases, with 7 bases left in between. Germline CDR1 reads MDHEN; CDR2 reads SYDVKM. The CDR3 extends over 12 amino acids.

By share, this clonotype counts as medium-sized. This sequence joins TRBV30 and TRBJ2-7, with D perhaps TRBD1 (6 bases). The CDR3 length is 11 residues. Per germline, CDR1 GTSNPN and CDR2 SVGIG (reference sequence). Deletions cut 0 bases from V and 7 bases from J, with 7 bases between. As DNA, the CDR3 is TGTGCCTGGAGTGTACAGGGAGAGCAGTACTTC. Amino acid sequence: CAWSVQGEQYF.

The genes are TRBV9 and TRBJ2-3; 10 bases match TRBD2. The CDR3 spans 14 residues. V lost 4 bases, J lost 2 bases, and 1 base stayed unmatched. Germline V CDR1 and CDR2: SGDLS, YYNGEE. In DNA form, the CDR3 reads TGTGCCAGCAGCCTAGCGGGGGCCACAGATACGCAGTATTTT. It encodes CASSLAGATDTQYF.

This clonotype is labeled medium-sized (0.01 to 0.1%). V usage is TRBV7-6 and J usage is TRBJ2-3; D uncertain. The germline V and J ends were trimmed by 3 bases and 0 bases, with 13 bases remaining between them. This CDR3 comprises 16 residues. The germline CDR1 and CDR2 sequences are SGHVS and FNYEAQ. CDR3 sequence reads: CASSFFASPSTDTQYF. The CDR3 DNA follows: TGTGCCAGCAGCTTCTTCGCTAGTCCTAGCACAGATACGCAGTATTTT.

The rearrangement links TRBV29-1 to TRBJ2-3, with 15 bases fitting TRBD2. The germline gives CDR1 SQVTM, CDR2 ANQGSEA. The CDR3 sequence is 15 residues long. Unmatched junction bases numbered 5, after V lost 6 bases and J lost 4 bases. CDR3 nucleotide sequence: TGCAGCGTCGCCCGGACTAGCGGGGGGGCAGATACGCAGTATTTT. Its protein product is CSVARTSGGADTQYF.

Relative to its sample, this clonotype is medium-sized. The chain is built from TRBV7-9 and TRBJ2-5, with 7 bases matching TRBD1. V lost 3 bases to trimming and J lost 2 bases; unmatched junction nucleotides: 9. CDR1 and CDR2 (germline): SEHNR, FQNEAQ (reference sequence). The CDR3 covers 16 residues. In nucleotides, the CDR3 is TGTGCCAGCAGCTTTACATTTAGGGGGCCTCAAGAGACCCAGTACTTC. The encoded protein is CASSFTFRGPQETQYF. Supplemented by reference TRBV7-9 and TRBJ2-5, the full variable domain reads DTGVSQNPRHKITKRGQNVTFRCDPISEHNRLYWYRQTLGQGPEFLTYFQNEAQLEKSRLLSDRFSAERPKGSFSTLEIQRTEQGDSAMYLCASSFTFRGPQETQYFGPGTRLLVL.

By sample share, this clonotype is medium-sized. The gene calls are TRBV28 and TRBJ1-1; the match to TRBD1 covers 12 bases. Germline V lookup: CDR1 MDHEN, CDR2 SYDVKM. This CDR3 is 18 amino acids long. Germline trimming cut 3 bases from V and 4 bases from J; bases unmatched to any gene: 12. CDR3 loop: CASSLGTGGVLKSTEAFF. The CDR3 region has the DNA TGTGCCAGCAGTTTGGGGACAGGGGGCGTCCTGAAGAGCACTGAAGCTTTCTTT.

This chain joins TRBV11-3 and TRBJ2-7; 7 nucleotides agree with TRBD1. From germline, CDR1 is SGHNT and CDR2 YENEEA. V lost 4 bases, J lost 3 bases, and 9 bases stayed unmatched. This CDR3 is 15 amino acids long. The CDR3 nucleotides are TGTGCCAGCAGCTCCCCCGGGACAGCGAACTACGAGCAGTACTTC. Translated, it gives CASSSPGTANYEQYF.

This clonotype was counted once. The chain combines TRBV7-9 with TRBJ2-7, with 9 bases identical to TRBD1. CDR3 length equals 18 residues. Trimming took 5 bases from V and 2 from J; bases not matched to a gene: 16. The V gene's germline CDR1 is SEHNR and CDR2 FQNEAQ (reference sequence). The CDR3 sequence: CASSLSLIRDRETYEQYF. CDR3 bases: TGTGCCAGCAGCCTTAGCCTGATCCGGGACAGGGAAACCTACGAGCAGTACTTC.

By share, this clonotype ranks as large. The chain recombines TRBV7-6 with TRBJ2-5, with D possibly matching TRBD2 (5 bases). CDR1 and CDR2 (germline): SGHVS, FNYEAQ. V lost 2 bases and J 3 bases, leaving 13 bases between the germline ends. The CDR3 runs to 15 residues. In DNA, the CDR3 is TGTGCCAGCAGCTTAACGGTAGCCGGGAAAGAGACCCAGTACTTC. Amino acid sequence: CASSLTVAGKETQYF.